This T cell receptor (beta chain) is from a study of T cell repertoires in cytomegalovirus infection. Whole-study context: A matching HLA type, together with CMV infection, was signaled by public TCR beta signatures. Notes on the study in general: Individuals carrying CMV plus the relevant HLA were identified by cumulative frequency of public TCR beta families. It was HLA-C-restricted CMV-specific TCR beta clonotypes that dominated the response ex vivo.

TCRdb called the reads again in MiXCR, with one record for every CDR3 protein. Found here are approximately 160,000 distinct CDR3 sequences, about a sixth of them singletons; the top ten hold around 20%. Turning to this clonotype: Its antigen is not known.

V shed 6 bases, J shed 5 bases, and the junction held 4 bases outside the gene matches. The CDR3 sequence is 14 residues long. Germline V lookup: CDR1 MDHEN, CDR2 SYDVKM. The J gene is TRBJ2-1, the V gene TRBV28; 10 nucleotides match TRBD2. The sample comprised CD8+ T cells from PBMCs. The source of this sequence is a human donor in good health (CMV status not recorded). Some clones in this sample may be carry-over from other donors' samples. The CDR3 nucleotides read TGTGCCAGCAGACTAGCGGGAAGGCACAATGAGCAGTTCTTC. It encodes CASRLAGRHNEQFF.